What follows describes a single T cell receptor (beta chain). 60 Vbeta and 13 Jbeta primers were used in PCR. Sequencing used immunoSEQ multiplex PCR; TCRdb keeps in-frame clones, though not all of them. Of around 92,000 clones in the sample, 70% to 80% were seen once. The data derive from a study of cytomegalovirus exposure and HLA in healthy donors. Germline CDR1 is SGHVS and CDR2 is FQNEAQ. Trimming took 5 bases from V and 0 from J; bases not matched to a gene: 8. The CDR3 runs to 16 residues. The TCR comes from a man aged 55 to 70 in good health and CMV-seropositive. J is TRBJ2-3 and V is TRBV7-8; 7 bases match TRBD1. The source material was PBMCs. The CDR3 nucleotides are TGTGCCAGCAGCCCGAACCCGGGACAGAGCACAGATACGCAGTATTTT. This sequence encodes CASSPNPGQSTDTQYF.